This is a list of T cell receptor beta chains from one sample in a study of identical twins. TCRdb passed the 5' RACE reads through MiXCR, listing each CDR3 protein once. Among about 920,000 distinct CDR3 sequences listed, around an eighth were seen once. This sample also belongs to another study, concerning yellow fever vaccine responses in identical twins.

Input material: PBMCs. These receptors all come from a woman between 18 and 29 years old in good health. CDR3s include the opening cysteine and the closing phenylalanine or tryptophan. Fields, in order: CDR3 DNA, CDR3 protein, J gene, D gene, clone size, V gene. The D gene is left open where the match is weak. Rows give clone size only sometimes, using once, few, many, or a class for an expanded clone.

CDR3nt: TGTGCCAGCACCCAGCTTACCTATAATTCACCCCTCCACTTT; CDR3aa: CASTQLTYNSPLHF; j_gene: TRBJ1-6; d_gene: NA; abundance: NA; v_gene: TRBV12-3/TRBV12-4
CDR3nt: TGCGCCAGCAGCTGGACACCAGGGGGATTTGAGCAGTTCTTC; CDR3aa: CASSWTPGGFEQFF; j_gene: TRBJ2-1; d_gene: TRBD1; abundance: few; v_gene: TRBV5-1
CDR3nt: TGTGCCAGCAGGGTAGCGGGAGCGGGGGAGCAGTACTTC; CDR3aa: CASRVAGAGEQYF; j_gene: TRBJ2-7; d_gene: TRBD2; abundance: NA; v_gene: TRBV27
CDR3nt: TGCAGCGTTGAAGGAAGACAGGGGATGGAACGGGGGACCCAGTACTTC; CDR3aa: CSVEGRQGMERGTQYF; j_gene: TRBJ2-5; d_gene: TRBD1; abundance: NA; v_gene: TRBV29-1
CDR3nt: TGTGCCAGCAGACGGGACTCTTATGGCTACACCTTC; CDR3aa: CASRRDSYGYTF; j_gene: TRBJ1-2; d_gene: NA; abundance: many; v_gene: TRBV12-3/TRBV12-4
CDR3nt: TGTGCCAGCAGCCCAATAGGGGGGAACACTGAAGCTTTCTTT; CDR3aa: CASSPIGGNTEAFF; j_gene: TRBJ1-1; d_gene: NA; abundance: NA; v_gene: TRBV7-7
CDR3nt: TGTGCCAGCAGCCGTAACCAGGGAGCGGACACTGAAGCTTTCTTT; CDR3aa: CASSRNQGADTEAFF; j_gene: TRBJ1-1; d_gene: NA; abundance: NA; v_gene: TRBV12-3/TRBV12-4
CDR3nt: TGCGCCAGCAGCTTGGTTGGGACACTAAACACCGGGGAGCTGTTTTTT; CDR3aa: CASSLVGTLNTGELFF; j_gene: TRBJ2-2; d_gene: NA; abundance: NA; v_gene: TRBV5-1
CDR3nt: TGCAGTGCTAGAGATGTGGTAGCGGCAACAGATACGCAGTATTTT; CDR3aa: CSARDVVAATDTQYF; j_gene: TRBJ2-3; d_gene: NA; abundance: NA; v_gene: TRBV20-1
CDR3nt: TGCAGTGCTATCCCGGACAGGGAGGCCTCCTCTTACAATGAGCAGTTCTTC; CDR3aa: CSAIPDREASSYNEQFF; j_gene: TRBJ2-1; d_gene: TRBD1; abundance: NA; v_gene: TRBV20-1
CDR3nt: TGTGCCAGCAGCTTGGGTGGACCCCAGTTCTTC; CDR3aa: CASSLGGPQFF; j_gene: TRBJ2-1; d_gene: NA; abundance: few; v_gene: TRBV5-6
CDR3nt: TGCGCCTGCAGCCAAGCCCCAAACAATGAGCAGTTCTTC; CDR3aa: CACSQAPNNEQFF; j_gene: TRBJ2-1; d_gene: NA; abundance: NA; v_gene: TRBV4-1
CDR3nt: TGTGCCATCAGTGACAGGGTCTACGAGCAGTACTTC; CDR3aa: CAISDRVYEQYF; j_gene: TRBJ2-7; d_gene: NA; abundance: NA; v_gene: TRBV10-3
CDR3nt: TGTGCCAGCAGCCTGAACGGTCTCTCCTTAGGGGGGCCCGGGGAGCTGTTTTTT; CDR3aa: CASSLNGLSLGGPGELFF; j_gene: TRBJ2-2; d_gene: NA; abundance: NA; v_gene: TRBV6-1
CDR3nt: TGTGCCATCAGTTCCCTGGGACAATACAATGAGCAGTCCTTC; CDR3aa: CAISSLGQYNEQSF; j_gene: TRBJ2-1; d_gene: NA; abundance: NA; v_gene: TRBV10-3
CDR3nt: TGCAGTGCTAGATCCGGGACAGGGACTGGAAACACCATATATTTT; CDR3aa: CSARSGTGTGNTIYF; j_gene: TRBJ1-3; d_gene: TRBD1; abundance: few; v_gene: TRBV20-1
CDR3nt: TGTGCCAGCAGTCCTAAGACAGGGTGGGGCACCGGGGAGCTGTTTTTT; CDR3aa: CASSPKTGWGTGELFF; j_gene: TRBJ2-2; d_gene: TRBD1; abundance: few; v_gene: TRBV6-1
CDR3nt: TGCAGTGCTAGAGATCGAGGGATTGGGACTCGCGAAAAACTGTTTTTT; CDR3aa: CSARDRGIGTREKLFF; j_gene: TRBJ1-4; d_gene: NA; abundance: NA; v_gene: TRBV20-1
CDR3nt: TGCAGCGTTGAAGGGGACTCAATGTACGAGCAGTACTTC; CDR3aa: CSVEGDSMYEQYF; j_gene: TRBJ2-7; d_gene: NA; abundance: few; v_gene: TRBV29-1
CDR3nt: TGTGCCAGCAGCTTAGGATTATCGGGACCTACGCAGTATTTT; CDR3aa: CASSLGLSGPTQYF; j_gene: TRBJ2-3; d_gene: NA; abundance: NA; v_gene: TRBV11-3
CDR3nt: TGTGCCAGCAAAGTGATGGGAGGCACCGGGGAGCTGTTTTTT; CDR3aa: CASKVMGGTGELFF; j_gene: TRBJ2-2; d_gene: NA; abundance: few; v_gene: TRBV28
CDR3nt: TGTGCTAGTGGTTTGGTACTCGAATTCCGGGACAGGGTGAACACTGAAGCTTTCTTT; CDR3aa: CASGLVLEFRDRVNTEAFF; j_gene: TRBJ1-1; d_gene: TRBD1; abundance: NA; v_gene: TRBV12-5
CDR3nt: TGTGCCAGCAGCCAAGATGAGGTGGGTGAGCAGTTCTTC; CDR3aa: CASSQDEVGEQFF; j_gene: TRBJ2-1; d_gene: NA; abundance: few; v_gene: TRBV14
CDR3nt: TGCGCCAGCAGCCTGGGGCAGGGTATGAGCTATGGCTACACCTTC; CDR3aa: CASSLGQGMSYGYTF; j_gene: TRBJ1-2; d_gene: NA; abundance: few; v_gene: TRBV5-1
CDR3nt: TGTGCCAGCAGCCAAAGAGCAGCGTCCTCCACCGGGGAGCTGTTTTTT; CDR3aa: CASSQRAASSTGELFF; j_gene: TRBJ2-2; d_gene: NA; abundance: NA; v_gene: TRBV3-1
CDR3nt: TGTGCCAGCAACACGGGACAGGATGCTAAGTACCAAGAGACCCAGTACTTC; CDR3aa: CASNTGQDAKYQETQYF; j_gene: TRBJ2-5; d_gene: TRBD1; abundance: many; v_gene: TRBV12-3/TRBV12-4
CDR3nt: TGTGCCAGCAGCGTATGGGGTCGGCCTGCAGATACGCAGTATTTT; CDR3aa: CASSVWGRPADTQYF; j_gene: TRBJ2-3; d_gene: NA; abundance: NA; v_gene: TRBV9
CDR3nt: TGTGCCAGCAGCCAAGGGGACAGCTATAGCAATCAGCCCCAGCATTTT; CDR3aa: CASSQGDSYSNQPQHF; j_gene: TRBJ1-5; d_gene: TRBD1; abundance: few; v_gene: TRBV4-2
CDR3nt: TGTGCCAGCAGCCACGGACGCGGATTGCGAGATACGCAGTATTTT; CDR3aa: CASSHGRGLRDTQYF; j_gene: TRBJ2-3; d_gene: NA; abundance: few; v_gene: TRBV3-1
CDR3nt: TGTGCCAGCAGTGACCGGGACCAAATAGCCTACAATGAGCAGTTCTTC; CDR3aa: CASSDRDQIAYNEQFF; j_gene: TRBJ2-1; d_gene: NA; abundance: few; v_gene: TRBV25-1
CDR3nt: TGTGCCAGCAGTGACCGGACCTATAATTCACCCCTCCACTTT; CDR3aa: CASSDRTYNSPLHF; j_gene: TRBJ1-6; d_gene: NA; abundance: few; v_gene: TRBV2
CDR3nt: TGTGCCACCAGCAGAGAGGTTCCCCTAGCGGGAGGGCGGGAGCAGTACTTC; CDR3aa: CATSREVPLAGGREQYF; j_gene: TRBJ2-7; d_gene: TRBD2; abundance: NA; v_gene: TRBV15
CDR3nt: TGTGCCAGCGTAGGACTAGCGGTGATTAGCACAGATACGCAGTATTTT; CDR3aa: CASVGLAVISTDTQYF; j_gene: TRBJ2-3; d_gene: TRBD2; abundance: many; v_gene: TRBV7-9
CDR3nt: TGCAGTGCTAGAGGGGGACTAGCGGGGGGGCCCTCAGATACGCAGTATTTT; CDR3aa: CSARGGLAGGPSDTQYF; j_gene: TRBJ2-3; d_gene: TRBD2; abundance: few; v_gene: TRBV20-1
CDR3nt: TGTGCCAGCAGCTACTTGGGGGCAGGCCTCACAGATACGCAGTATTTT; CDR3aa: CASSYLGAGLTDTQYF; j_gene: TRBJ2-3; d_gene: NA; abundance: NA; v_gene: TRBV3-1
CDR3nt: TGTGCCAGCAGCCCGGGCCATAGGGAGGCTTTCTTT; CDR3aa: CASSPGHREAFF; j_gene: TRBJ1-1; d_gene: NA; abundance: few; v_gene: TRBV28
CDR3nt: TGTGCCAGCTCATCGCGGGAAGCAAATGAGCAGTTCTTC; CDR3aa: CASSSREANEQFF; j_gene: TRBJ2-1; d_gene: NA; abundance: few; v_gene: TRBV18
CDR3nt: TGTGCCAGCAGTTTTGCCCGGGGAGGGGACTTTAGCTCCTACAATGAGCAGTTCTTC; CDR3aa: CASSFARGGDFSSYNEQFF; j_gene: TRBJ2-1; d_gene: TRBD2; abundance: few; v_gene: TRBV12-3/TRBV12-4
CDR3nt: TGTGCCAGCAGCTTAAAAGGAGTAGGTCGGTTCACCGGGGAGCTGTTTTTT; CDR3aa: CASSLKGVGRFTGELFF; j_gene: TRBJ2-2; d_gene: NA; abundance: few; v_gene: TRBV7-9
CDR3nt: TGTGCCAGCAGCGTAGTTGGAGGGTTGAACACCGGGGAGCTGTTTTTT; CDR3aa: CASSVVGGLNTGELFF; j_gene: TRBJ2-2; d_gene: NA; abundance: few; v_gene: TRBV9
CDR3nt: TGTGCCAGCAGCTTAGGTAGCGGGAGGGCCATGGATACGCAGTATTTT; CDR3aa: CASSLGSGRAMDTQYF; j_gene: TRBJ2-3; d_gene: TRBD2; abundance: few; v_gene: TRBV11-2
CDR3nt: TGTGCCAGCAGCTTACTGAGGGGGGATTACAATGAGCAGTTCTTC; CDR3aa: CASSLLRGDYNEQFF; j_gene: TRBJ2-1; d_gene: NA; abundance: few; v_gene: TRBV11-1
CDR3nt: TGTGCCAGCGGGCGCCAGGGAGGCAATGAGCAGTTCTTC; CDR3aa: CASGRQGGNEQFF; j_gene: TRBJ2-1; d_gene: NA; abundance: NA; v_gene: TRBV27
CDR3nt: TGTGCCAGCAGCATTGGGGACAGGGGAAACACCATATATTTT; CDR3aa: CASSIGDRGNTIYF; j_gene: TRBJ1-3; d_gene: TRBD1; abundance: few; v_gene: TRBV13
CDR3nt: TGCGCCAGCAGCTTGGGACACTACAATGAGCAGTTCTTC; CDR3aa: CASSLGHYNEQFF; j_gene: TRBJ2-1; d_gene: NA; abundance: many; v_gene: TRBV5-1
CDR3nt: TGCGCCAGCAGCCAAGATAGGGCTAGCGGCCAAGAGACCCAGTACTTC; CDR3aa: CASSQDRASGQETQYF; j_gene: TRBJ2-5; d_gene: TRBD2; abundance: many; v_gene: TRBV4-1
CDR3nt: TGTGCCACCAGTGATTGGAGCGGGGGTTCCACCGGGGAGCTGTTTTTT; CDR3aa: CATSDWSGGSTGELFF; j_gene: TRBJ2-2; d_gene: TRBD2; abundance: few; v_gene: TRBV24-1
CDR3nt: TGTGCCAGCACCGAAGGGACAGGCCTCCCCTACGAGCAGTACTTC; CDR3aa: CASTEGTGLPYEQYF; j_gene: TRBJ2-7; d_gene: TRBD1; abundance: NA; v_gene: TRBV2
CDR3nt: TGTGCCAGCAGCTCCCTAAGCGCCTCCTACAATGAGCAGTTCTTC; CDR3aa: CASSSLSASYNEQFF; j_gene: TRBJ2-1; d_gene: NA; abundance: few; v_gene: TRBV13
CDR3nt: TGTGCCAGCAGTGAAGACACGGCGGGACTAGCGGGAGCAGATACGCAGTATTTT; CDR3aa: CASSEDTAGLAGADTQYF; j_gene: TRBJ2-3; d_gene: TRBD2; abundance: few; v_gene: TRBV2
CDR3nt: TGTGCCAGCAGTTTATGGGGGCCGGCCGGGGAGCTGTTTTTT; CDR3aa: CASSLWGPAGELFF; j_gene: TRBJ2-2; d_gene: NA; abundance: NA; v_gene: TRBV12-3/TRBV12-4